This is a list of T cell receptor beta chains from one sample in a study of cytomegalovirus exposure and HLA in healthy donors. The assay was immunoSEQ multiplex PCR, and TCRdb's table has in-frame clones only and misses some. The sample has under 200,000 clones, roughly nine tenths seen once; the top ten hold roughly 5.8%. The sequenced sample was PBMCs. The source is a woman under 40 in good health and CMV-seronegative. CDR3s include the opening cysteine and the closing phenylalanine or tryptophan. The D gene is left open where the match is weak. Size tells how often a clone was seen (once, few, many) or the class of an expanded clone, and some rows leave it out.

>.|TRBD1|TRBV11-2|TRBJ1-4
CASSPTGGGEKLFF
TGTGCCAGCAGTCCGACAGGGGGCGGTGAAAAACTGTTTTTT
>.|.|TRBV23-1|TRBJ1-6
CASSPSRSYNSPLHF
TGCGCCAGCAGTCCATCGAGGTCCTATAATTCACCCCTCCACTTT
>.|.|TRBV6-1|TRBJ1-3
CASEAGNTIYF
TGTGCCAGCGAAGCCGGAAACACCATATATTTT
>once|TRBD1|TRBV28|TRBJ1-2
CASSDPRGQGHGYTF
TGTGCCAGCAGTGACCCCCGGGGACAGGGGCATGGCTACACCTTC
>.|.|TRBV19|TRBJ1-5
CASHLKRAGGPRHNQPQHF
TGTGCCAGCCATCTAAAGCGAGCGGGGGGGCCGCGGCACAATCAGCCCCAGCATTTT
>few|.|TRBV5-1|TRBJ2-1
CASSLAGETYNEQFF
TGCGCCAGCAGCTTGGCAGGGGAAACCTACAATGAGCAGTTCTTC
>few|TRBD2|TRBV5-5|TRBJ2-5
CASSPEREGVLKTQYF
TGTGCCAGCAGCCCAGAGCGGGAGGGGGTTTTGAAGACCCAGTACTTC
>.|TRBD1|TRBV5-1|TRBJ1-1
CASSWYTGTGVPEAFF
TGCGCCAGCAGCTGGTATACCGGGACAGGGGTCCCTGAAGCTTTCTTT
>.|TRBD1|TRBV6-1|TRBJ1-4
CASSDGIGQGWATNEKLFF
TGTGCCAGCAGTGACGGGATAGGACAGGGTTGGGCAACTAATGAAAAACTGTTTTTT
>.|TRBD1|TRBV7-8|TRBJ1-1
CASSPDRGRGEAFF
TGTGCCAGCAGCCCGGACAGGGGGCGCGGTGAAGCTTTCTTT
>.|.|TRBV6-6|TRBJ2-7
CASSWGTGVYEQYF
TGTGCCAGCAGTTGGGGAACGGGGGTCTACGAGCAGTACTTC
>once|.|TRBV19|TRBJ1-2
CASSIGGATGYTF
TGTGCCAGTAGTATAGGAGGGGCTACTGGCTACACCTTC
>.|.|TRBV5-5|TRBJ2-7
CASSWGTGSSYEQYF
TGTGCCAGCAGCTGGGGGACGGGGAGCTCCTACGAGCAGTACTTC
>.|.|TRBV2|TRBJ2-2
CASSETRTGELFF
TGTGCCAGCAGTGAAACGAGGACCGGGGAGCTGTTTTTT
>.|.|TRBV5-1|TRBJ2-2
CASSLPLTGELFF
TGCGCCAGCAGCCTCCCCCTCACCGGGGAGCTGTTTTTT
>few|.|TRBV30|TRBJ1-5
CAWSVPGPPNQPQHF
TGTGCCTGGAGTGTTCCGGGCCCCCCAAATCAGCCCCAGCATTTT
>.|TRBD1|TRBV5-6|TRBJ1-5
CASSQGTGGDDQPQHF
TGTGCCAGCAGCCAAGGGACAGGGGGCGACGATCAGCCCCAGCATTTT
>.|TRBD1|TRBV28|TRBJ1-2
CASETGGAYGYTF
TGTGCCAGCGAGACAGGGGGCGCTTATGGCTACACCTTC
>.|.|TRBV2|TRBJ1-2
CAIARDGRLGGYTF
TGTGCCATCGCACGCGACGGCAGATTGGGAGGCTACACCTTC
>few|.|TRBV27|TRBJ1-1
CASRLGPETEAFF
TGTGCCAGCAGGCTAGGTCCGGAGACTGAAGCTTTCTTT
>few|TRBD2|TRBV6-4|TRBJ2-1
CASSDGLAGGEQFF
TGTGCCAGCAGTGACGGACTAGCGGGAGGAGAGCAGTTCTTC
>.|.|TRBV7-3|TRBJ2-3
CASSLSGSDTQYF
TGTGCCAGCAGCTTAAGTGGTTCCGATACGCAGTATTTT
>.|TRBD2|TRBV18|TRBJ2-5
CASSPLAGVSETQYF
TGTGCCAGCTCACCACTAGCGGGAGTAAGCGAGACCCAGTACTTC
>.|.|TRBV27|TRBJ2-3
CASSLLWGTDTQYF
TGTGCCAGCAGTTTATTATGGGGCACAGATACGCAGTATTTT
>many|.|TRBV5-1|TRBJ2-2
CASSLGGSNTGELFF
TGCGCCAGCAGCTTAGGAGGCTCGAACACCGGGGAGCTGTTTTTT
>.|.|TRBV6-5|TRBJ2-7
CASSPRKGFSYEQYF
TGTGCCAGCTCGCCTAGAAAGGGGTTCTCCTACGAGCAGTACTTC
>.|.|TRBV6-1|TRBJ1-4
CASSEWGRGPSNEKLFF
TGTGCCAGCAGTGAATGGGGGCGGGGACCCTCCAACGAAAAACTGTTTTTT
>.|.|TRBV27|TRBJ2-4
CASWDSKLAKNIQYF
TGTGCCAGCTGGGACTCGAAACTAGCCAAAAACATTCAGTACTTC
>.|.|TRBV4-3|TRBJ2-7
CASSQETGTYEQYF
TGCGCCAGCAGCCAAGAAACGGGGACCTACGAGCAGTACTTC
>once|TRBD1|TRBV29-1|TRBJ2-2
CSVVLDRENTGELFF
TGCAGCGTTGTCCTGGACAGGGAAAACACCGGGGAGCTGTTTTTT
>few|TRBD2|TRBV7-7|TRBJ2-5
CASSVGTSGETQYF
TGTGCTAGCAGCGTCGGGACTAGCGGAGAGACCCAGTACTTC
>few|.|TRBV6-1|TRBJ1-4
CASEALGVEKLFF
TGTGCCAGCGAGGCCCTGGGCGTGGAAAAACTGTTTTTT
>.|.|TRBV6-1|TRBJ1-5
CASSEGQPQHF
TGTGCCAGCAGTGAAGGTCAGCCCCAGCATTTT
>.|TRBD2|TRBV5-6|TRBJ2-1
CASNPYSGRVYNEQFF
TGTGCCAGCAACCCCTATAGCGGGAGAGTCTACAATGAGCAGTTCTTC